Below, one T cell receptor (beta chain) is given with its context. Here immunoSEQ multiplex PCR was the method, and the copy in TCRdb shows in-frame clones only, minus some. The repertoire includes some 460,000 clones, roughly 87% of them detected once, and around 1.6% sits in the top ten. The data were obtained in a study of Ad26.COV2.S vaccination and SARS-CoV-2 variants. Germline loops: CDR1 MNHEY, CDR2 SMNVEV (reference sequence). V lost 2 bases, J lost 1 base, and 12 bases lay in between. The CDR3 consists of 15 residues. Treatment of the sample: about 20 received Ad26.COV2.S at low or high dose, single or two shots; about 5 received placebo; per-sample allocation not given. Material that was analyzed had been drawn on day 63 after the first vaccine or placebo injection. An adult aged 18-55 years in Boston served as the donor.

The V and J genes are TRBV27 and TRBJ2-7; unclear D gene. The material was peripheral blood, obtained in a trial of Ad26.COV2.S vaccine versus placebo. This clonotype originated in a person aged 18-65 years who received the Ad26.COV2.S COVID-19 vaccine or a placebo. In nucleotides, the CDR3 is TGTGCCAGCAGTTTAGGGCAGCCGAATTCCTACGAGCAGTACTTC. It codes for CASSLGQPNSYEQYF.